This T cell receptor beta chain comes out of a study of cytomegalovirus exposure and HLA in healthy donors. The V and J ends lost 7 bases and 2 bases respectively, with 14 bases between them. The germline V gene encodes CDR1 LNHDA and CDR2 SQIVND (reference sequence). The CDR3 is 14 amino acids. In nominal health when sampled, donors likely had unrecorded immune exposures nonetheless. PCR involved 60 Vbeta and 13 Jbeta primers. Profiling relied on immunoSEQ multiplex PCR, and the TCRdb table lists in-frame clones only, not all of them. Of 150,000 to 200,000 clones listed, approximately 86% were seen once; the top ten hold approximately 2%.

Sequenced: PBMCs. V usage is TRBV19 and J usage is TRBJ1-1; D is perhaps TRBD1 (6 bases). This clonotype originated in a woman between 18 and 29 years old in good health and CMV-seronegative. This CDR3 reads CASIKTGRNTEAFF. The CDR3 region has the DNA TGTGCCAGTATCAAGACAGGAAGAAACACTGAAGCTTTCTTT.